What follows are 14 T cell receptor beta chains derived from one specimen sequenced in a study of OX40 agonist ivuxolimab in advanced cancers. Sequencing was performed with immunoSEQ multiplex PCR; in TCRdb, only in-frame clones are kept and a portion is missing. Seen here are some 43,000 clones, around 94% observed once, and the top ten hold 9.5% to 12%. The input for sequencing was CD4+ or CD8+ T cells sorted from blood, taken in a trial of the OX40 agonist ivuxolimab. All receptors come from an adult with an advanced solid tumor such as melanoma, head and neck, liver or kidney cancer.

The CDR3 sequence: CASSGVLRRGPQDGYTF. In DNA, the CDR3 is TGTGCCAGCAGTGGGGTTCTTCGGCGGGGGCCACAGGATGGCTACACCTTC. This chain joins TRBV6-1 and TRBJ1-2, with D maybe TRBD1 (6 bases). This CDR3 is 17 amino acids long. V was clipped by 4 bases and J by 6 bases, with 24 bases between them. Germline assignment: CDR1 MNHNS and CDR2 SASEGT.

J is TRBJ1-5 and V is TRBV19; D is ambiguous. The V end was cut by 3 bases, the J end by 0 bases, with 6 bases between. Germline CDR1 reads LNHDA; CDR2 reads SQIVND (reference sequence). This CDR3 comprises 14 residues. The CDR3 DNA sequence: TGTGCCAGTAGTATTTGGGATAGCAATCAGCCCCAGCATTTT. Protein product: CASSIWDSNQPQHF.

This chain joins TRBV15 and TRBJ1-5; no clear D. Trimming stripped 0 bases from V and 9 bases from J, with 12 bases between. Germline V gene lookup returns CDR1 LNHNV and CDR2 YYDKDF (reference sequence). This CDR3 has 14 amino acids. As DNA, the CDR3 is TGTGCCACCAGCAGAGAGGCAGTGCTTCCGCCCCAGCATTTT. Protein: CATSREAVLPPQHF.

The chain uses TRBV19 and TRBJ2-1; 9 nucleotides agree with TRBD2. Trimming removed 4 bases from V and 4 bases from J; junction bases left unmatched: 2. The CDR3 runs 14 residues. The germline gives CDR1 LNHDA, CDR2 SQIVND (reference sequence). The CDR3 spells CASSRAGGYNEQFF. The DNA for the CDR3 is TGTGCCAGTAGTAGGGCGGGAGGGTACAATGAGCAGTTCTTC.

J is TRBJ2-3 and V is TRBV10-1; 11 bases line up with TRBD2. V was clipped by 3 bases and J by 8 bases; unmatched bases: 13. The CDR3 loop spans 17 amino acids. Germline V gene sequence: CDR1 WNHNN, CDR2 SYGVQD (reference sequence). CDR3 coding DNA: TGCGCCAGCAGTGAACGTGTAGCGGGAGGGCCCGCGGCTACGCAGTATTTT. Translating gives CASSERVAGGPAATQYF.

The chain is built from TRBV10-2 and TRBJ2-1; D is uncertain. Trimming removed 2 bases at V and 5 bases at J, with 7 bases between. CDR1 WSHSY and CDR2 SAAADI come from the germline V gene. This CDR3 comprises 13 residues. CDR3: CASSERRNNEQFF. The CDR3 coding sequence is TGCGCCAGCAGTGAGCGTAGAAACAATGAGCAGTTCTTC.

The chain couples TRBV5-6 to TRBJ1-1, with a possible D match to TRBD1 (6 bases). Germline CDR1 is SGHDT and CDR2 is YYEEEE. The length of the CDR3 is 13 residues. V was shortened by 7 bases and J by 4 bases, with 14 bases between the two germline ends. This CDR3 is CASSPGVGTEAFF. The CDR3 nucleotides are TGTGCCAGCTCCCCAGGGGTTGGCACTGAAGCTTTCTTT. The full variable domain, completed using reference TRBV5-6 and TRBJ1-1, is DAGVTQSPTHLIKTRGQQVTLRCSPKSGHDTVSWYQQALGQGPQFIFQYYEEEERQRGNFPDRFSGHQFPNYSSELNVNALLLGDSALYLCASSPGVGTEAFFGQGTRLTVV.

The chain is built from TRBV6-1 and TRBJ1-1; D not certain. This CDR3 spans 10 amino acids. With 3 bases removed from V and 9 bases from J, the gap between germline ends came to 5 bases. CDR1 and CDR2 from the germline V gene are MNHNS and SASEGT. CDR3 sequence: CASSDNQAFF. CDR3 nucleotide sequence: TGTGCCAGCAGTGACAACCAAGCTTTCTTT.

The sample holds one count of this clone. The chain uses TRBV15 and TRBJ2-7, with 10 bases that match TRBD1. The germline CDR1 and CDR2 sequences are LNHNV and YYDKDF (reference sequence). V was clipped by 3 bases and J by 3 bases; unmatched bases: 5. The CDR3 has 15 amino acids. CDR3 residues: CATSRPGQGFYEQYF. The CDR3, as DNA: TGTGCCACCAGCAGGCCGGGACAGGGGTTCTACGAGCAGTACTTC.

The chain uses TRBV27 and TRBJ2-5; D not resolved. Germline CDR1 and CDR2: MNHEY and SMNVEV (reference sequence). The V end lost 6 bases, the J end lost 3 bases, and 11 bases lay between the germline ends. The CDR3 runs to 13 residues. CDR3 protein: CASRAGLEETQYF. The CDR3, as DNA: TGTGCCAGCAGAGCAGGCTTGGAAGAGACCCAGTACTTC.

The chain recombines TRBV10-1 with TRBJ1-4; D gene unclear. The CDR3 covers 15 residues. The V gene's germline CDR1 is WNHNN and CDR2 SYGVQD (reference sequence). V lost 7 bases, J lost 9 bases, and 21 bases lay in between. CDR3 in DNA: TGCGCCAGCACCCTTCTAGTCCGGTCCAATCAAAAACTGTTTTTT. Residues: CASTLLVRSNQKLFF.

This clone was recorded once. J is TRBJ1-4 and V is TRBV2; weak D call: TRBD1 (5 bases). With 8 bases removed from V and 3 bases from J, the gap between germline ends came to 19 bases. Germline V gene lookup returns CDR1 SNHLY and CDR2 FYNNEI. The CDR3 runs 16 residues. The CDR3 is CASVTVMGTPNEKLFF. The DNA for the CDR3 is TGTGCCAGCGTGACTGTGATGGGGACCCCTAATGAAAAACTGTTTTTT.

This clone was seen a single time. This chain uses TRBV2 with TRBJ2-7, with D possibly TRBD2 on 6 matching bases. V lost 1 base, J lost 3 bases, and 10 bases lay in between. This CDR3 contains 14 residues. Germline V gene sequence: CDR1 SNHLY, CDR2 FYNNEI. This CDR3 reads CASSEDGGIYEQYF. CDR3 DNA: TGTGCCAGCAGTGAAGACGGAGGGATCTACGAGCAGTACTTC.

This sequence joins TRBV27 and TRBJ1-1; a weak D match, TRBD1 (6 bases). CDR1 is MNHEY, CDR2 SMNVEV, per germline (reference sequence). With 3 bases removed from V and 2 bases from J, the gap between germline ends came to 16 bases. This CDR3 is 16 amino acids long. The CDR3 here is CASSLGAGPGNTEAFF. For the CDR3, the DNA is TGTGCCAGCAGTTTGGGGGCAGGGCCAGGAAACACTGAAGCTTTCTTT.